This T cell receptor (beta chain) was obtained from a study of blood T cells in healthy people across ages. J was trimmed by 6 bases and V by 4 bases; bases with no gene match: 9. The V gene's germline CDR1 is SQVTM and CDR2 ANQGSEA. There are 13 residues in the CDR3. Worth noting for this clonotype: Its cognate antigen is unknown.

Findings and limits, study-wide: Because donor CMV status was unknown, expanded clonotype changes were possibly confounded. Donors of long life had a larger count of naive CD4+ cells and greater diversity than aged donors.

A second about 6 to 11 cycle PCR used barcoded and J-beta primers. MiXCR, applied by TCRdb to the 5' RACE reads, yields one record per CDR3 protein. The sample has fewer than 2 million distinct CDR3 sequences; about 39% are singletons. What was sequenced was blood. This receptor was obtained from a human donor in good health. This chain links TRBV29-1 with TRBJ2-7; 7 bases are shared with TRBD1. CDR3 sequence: CSVARQGFGEQYF. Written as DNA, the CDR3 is TGCAGCGTTGCCCGACAGGGCTTCGGCGAGCAGTACTTC.